Each of the 26 T cell receptor beta chains below was sequenced from the same sample in a study of T cell clonotyping in hematopoietic cell transplantation. Using immunoSEQ multiplex PCR, the repertoire was profiled, and TCRdb retains in-frame clones only, with some absent. Of some 29,000 clones in the sample, 92% are singletons; the top ten hold approximately 12%. Sequenced here: PBMCs, sampled 100 days after allogeneic stem cell transplant. These receptors were obtained from a female patient aged 50-65 years who had an allogeneic stem cell transplant from a related donor, so the T cells may come from the graft donor. Some clones in this sample may be carry-over from other donors' samples.

The chain is built from TRBV11-2 and TRBJ2-6; a weak D match, TRBD2 (5 bases). This CDR3 has 17 residues. With 7 bases removed from V and 1 base from J, the gap between germline ends came to 17 bases. Germline CDR1 and CDR2: SGHAT and FQNNGV. CDR3 loop: CASTLSAGGSGANVLTF. DNA of the CDR3: TGTGCCAGCACTTTATCGGCGGGTGGTTCTGGGGCCAACGTCCTGACTTTC.

The chain uses TRBV5-6 and TRBJ2-3; no clear D gene. This CDR3 spans 17 amino acids. CDR1 and CDR2 (germline): SGHDT, YYEEEE. Trimming took 7 bases from V and 1 from J, leaving 22 bases between them. Written as DNA, the CDR3 is TGTGCCAGCGAAACCCTCCCGGCAGTCTCGGGCACAGATACGCAGTATTTT. It specifies CASETLPAVSGTDTQYF.

The sample holds one count of this clone. This sequence joins TRBV6-5 and TRBJ1-1, with D unclear. Trimming shortened V by 0 bases and J by 0 bases, and 5 bases separated the two germline ends. Germline values: CDR1 MNHEY, CDR2 SVGAGI. The CDR3 is 14 amino acids. CDR3 in DNA: TGTGCCAGCAGTTACTCGACACTGAACACTGAAGCTTTCTTT. Protein sequence: CASSYSTLNTEAFF.

The chain uses TRBV5-1 and TRBJ2-3, with a weak D call TRBD2 (6 bases). The CDR3 runs 13 residues. In germline, CDR1 is SGHRS, CDR2 YFSETQ. V was pared by 6 bases and J by 4 bases, with 12 bases between. CDR3 sequence (DNA): TGCGCCAGCACATCCGGGGGTTCAGATACGCAGTATTTT. Its translation: CASTSGGSDTQYF.

The chain employs TRBV2 and TRBJ1-5; D unclear. Looked up from germline, CDR1 is SNHLY and CDR2 is FYNNEI. This CDR3 has 13 residues. V lost 7 bases, J lost 5 bases, and 12 bases lay in between. As DNA, the CDR3 is TGTGCCAGCACCCCCACGGCGTATCAGCCCCAGCATTTT. Translated: CASTPTAYQPQHF.

The rearrangement joins TRBV6-1 to TRBJ2-5, with D possibly matching TRBD1 (6 bases). The V end lost 6 bases, the J end lost 3 bases, and 14 bases lay between the germline ends. The length of the CDR3 is 14 residues. The germline V gene has CDR1 MNHNS and CDR2 SASEGT. CDR3 protein: CASRGQQGEETQYF. In DNA, the CDR3 is TGTGCCAGCAGAGGACAACAGGGTGAAGAGACCCAGTACTTC.

This chain uses TRBV5-6 with TRBJ1-2, with unresolved D. CDR1 and CDR2 from the germline V gene are SGHDT and YYEEEE. This CDR3 is 14 amino acids long. V lost 0 bases, J lost 5 bases, and 11 bases lay in between. The CDR3 loop is CASSLERGGYGYTF. The CDR3 region has the DNA TGTGCCAGCAGCTTGGAACGTGGCGGGTATGGCTACACCTTC.

To note about this clone: One end of the junction is discordant with germline, which a read error may explain. This chain links TRBV5-4 with TRBJ1-5, with 7 bases lining up with TRBD1. This CDR3 spans 15 amino acids. CDR1 SGHNT and CDR2 YYREEE come from the germline V gene (reference sequence). CDR3 DNA: TGCGCCAGCAGCCAAGAAAACAGGGGTGATCAGCCCCAGCATTTT. Its protein product is CASSQENRGDQPQHF.

The chain recombines TRBV7-8 with TRBJ1-1, with D possibly matching TRBD1 (5 bases). The germline gives CDR1 SGHVS, CDR2 FQNEAQ. Trimming removed 0 bases at V and 5 bases at J, with 13 bases between. This CDR3 has 15 amino acids. The CDR3 DNA follows: TGTGCCAGCAGCTTAGCGTCCAGGGTGCGAACTGAAGCTTTCTTT. As protein: CASSLASRVRTEAFF.

This clone has just one count. This chain uses TRBV9 with TRBJ1-2; weak D call: TRBD1 (5 bases). The V and J ends lost 0 bases and 2 bases respectively, with 17 bases between them. Germline V gene lookup returns CDR1 SGDLS and CDR2 YYNGEE. This CDR3 has 17 amino acids. The CDR3 DNA is TGTGCCAGCAGCGTAGGGGGCAGGGAGGGAGCAAACTATGGCTACACCTTC. This codes for CASSVGGREGANYGYTF.

The V call is TRBV7-2, the J call TRBJ2-5; no definite D call. In germline, CDR1 is SGHTA, CDR2 FQGNSA. The germline V and J ends were trimmed by 4 bases and 7 bases, with 10 bases remaining between them. This CDR3 has 12 residues. The CDR3 protein is CASSSYSRTQYF. DNA for the CDR3: TGTGCCAGCAGCTCCTACTCTAGGACCCAGTACTTC.

The J gene is TRBJ1-1, the V gene TRBV6-5; D possibly corresponds to TRBD1 (6 bases). Germline loops: CDR1 MNHEY, CDR2 SVGAGI. This CDR3 is built from 15 residues. The germline V and J ends were trimmed by 5 bases and 4 bases, with 17 bases remaining between them. CDR3 in DNA: TGTGCCAGCAGTCTCAACAGGGAGGAGAGCACTGAAGCTTTCTTT. As protein: CASSLNREESTEAFF.

This clone was observed a few times. V gene TRBV7-6 combines with J gene TRBJ1-1; the D gene is possibly TRBD1 (5 bases). Germline V lookup: CDR1 SGHVS, CDR2 FNYEAQ. Trimming removed 1 base at V and 10 bases at J, with 13 bases between. This CDR3 spans 13 amino acids. In DNA form, the CDR3 reads TGTGCCAGCAGCTTAGAAAGGCAGGGTAGAGCTTTCTTT. Translation: CASSLERQGRAFF.

The V call is TRBV19, the J call TRBJ1-5, with D tentatively TRBD1 (6 bases). The V gene lost 7 bases and the J gene lost 6 bases, with 16 bases spanning the gap. The V gene's germline CDR1 is LNHDA and CDR2 SQIVND (reference sequence). The CDR3 extends over 14 amino acids. CDR3 protein: CASKRGLDGQPQHF. The DNA of the CDR3 is TGTGCCAGTAAACGGGGGCTGGACGGTCAGCCCCAGCATTTT.

The J gene is TRBJ2-7, the V gene TRBV9; the match to TRBD2 covers 8 bases. This CDR3 is 13 amino acids long. V lost 4 bases and J lost 6; bases outside the gene matches: 6. The V gene's germline CDR1 is SGDLS and CDR2 YYNGEE. CDR3 sequence (DNA): TGTGCCAGCAGCACCAGCGGGGGTGGCGAGCAGTACTTC. Translated, it gives CASSTSGGGEQYF.

The chain employs TRBV7-6 and TRBJ2-7, with a tentative D call TRBD1 (6 bases). V was shortened by 3 bases and J by 7 bases, with 13 bases between the two germline ends. The CDR3 runs 13 residues. The germline gives CDR1 SGHVS, CDR2 FNYEAQ. CDR3 in amino acids: CASSFEPQGEQYF. CDR3 in DNA: TGTGCCAGCAGCTTTGAACCCCAGGGGGAGCAGTACTTC.

CDR3 region: CASSLVGGLRSTDTQYF. For the CDR3, the DNA is TGTGCCAGCAGCCTAGTAGGGGGCCTACGTAGCACAGATACGCAGTATTTT. The V call is TRBV4-2, the J call TRBJ2-3; 7 positions agree with TRBD1. The CDR3 spans 17 residues. Trimming took 4 bases from V and 0 from J; bases not matched to a gene: 10. The germline CDR1 and CDR2 sequences are LGHNA and YNFKEQ.

V gene TRBV5-1 combines with J gene TRBJ2-3; unclear D gene. V lost 5 bases to trimming and J lost 3 bases, with 7 bases between them. The CDR3 extends over 12 amino acids. CDR1 is SGHRS and CDR2 is YFSETQ in the germline V gene. The CDR3 loop reads CASRLETDTQYF. DNA for the CDR3: TGCGCCAGCAGATTAGAGACAGATACGCAGTATTTT.

This clone came up once. This sequence joins TRBV30 and TRBJ1-3, with a tentative D call TRBD1 (6 bases). This CDR3 has 14 amino acids. V gave up 0 bases and J gave up 4 bases, with 10 bases separating them. The germline V gene encodes CDR1 GTSNPN and CDR2 SVGIG (reference sequence). CDR3 DNA: TGTGCCTGGAGTGTAGGGGGAGGAGGAAACACCATATATTTT. It specifies CAWSVGGGGNTIYF.

The chain couples TRBV4-3 to TRBJ1-2; 8 positions match TRBD1. The germline CDR1 and CDR2 sequences are LGHNA and YSLEER. The V segment lost 0 bases and the J segment 2 bases; nucleotides outside the gene matches: 8. The CDR3 length is 17 residues. The CDR3 sequence: CASSQDLGAGGNYGYTF. As DNA, the CDR3 is TGCGCCAGCAGCCAAGATCTTGGGGCAGGGGGCAACTATGGCTACACCTTC.

The chain is built from TRBV5-4 and TRBJ1-6, with 7 nucleotides matching TRBD1. The CDR3 loop spans 14 amino acids. Germline CDR1 and CDR2: SGHNT and YYREEE (reference sequence). J was trimmed by 4 bases and V by 3 bases; bases with no gene match: 1. In DNA, the CDR3 is TGTGCCAGCAGCTCGGGACAGTATAATTCACCCCTCCACTTT. This encodes CASSSGQYNSPLHF.

J is TRBJ2-7 and V is TRBV6-4, with D unresolved. Trimming removed 11 bases from V and 3 bases from J, with 23 bases in between. The germline V gene encodes CDR1 MRHNA and CDR2 SNTAGT. This CDR3 is built from 15 residues. As DNA, the CDR3 is TGTGCCCCCCACCAGAGAAGCGAGAAATTCTACGAGCAGTACTTC. Amino acids: CAPHQRSEKFYEQYF.

The V call is TRBV5-1, the J call TRBJ2-2; 8 nucleotides match TRBD1. The CDR3 sequence is 18 residues long. Germline CDR1 SGHRS, CDR2 YFSETQ. Trimming took 5 bases from V and 2 from J; bases not matched to a gene: 14. CDR3 residues: CASRQGARVGVNTGELFF. The CDR3 DNA follows: TGCGCCAGCAGGCAGGGGGCACGAGTCGGGGTCAACACCGGGGAGCTGTTTTTT.

This clone has a single count. The chain joins TRBV2 to TRBJ2-7, with D possibly TRBD1 on 6 matching bases. V lost 8 bases and J lost 0, with 14 bases in between. Germline CDR1 SNHLY, CDR2 FYNNEI. This CDR3 comprises 14 residues. The CDR3 spells CASLGDILSYEQYF. The CDR3 nucleotides read TGTGCCAGCCTAGGGGACATCCTCTCCTACGAGCAGTACTTC.

The V gene is TRBV5-1, the J gene TRBJ1-2; 9 nucleotides match TRBD1. The CDR3 covers 14 residues. Trimming at V came to 1 base and at J to 4 bases, leaving 2 bases not matched to a gene. Germline V gene lookup returns CDR1 SGHRS and CDR2 YFSETQ. Here the CDR3 reads CASSLTTGGYGYTF. The CDR3 region has the DNA TGCGCCAGCAGCTTGACGACAGGGGGCTATGGCTACACCTTC.

The J gene is TRBJ1-2, the V gene TRBV6-5, with D unresolved. Germline CDR1 MNHEY, CDR2 SVGAGI. V was cut by 2 bases and J by 2 bases, with 12 bases left in between. The CDR3 spans 15 residues. The CDR3 DNA reads TGTGCCAGCAGTTACGGTGGACGTCAAAACTATGGCTACACCTTC. It codes for CASSYGGRQNYGYTF.